Reported below is one TCR beta chain. Its matching antigen is unknown. CDR3 size: 14 residues. CDR1 SEHNR and CDR2 FQNEAQ come from the germline V gene (reference sequence). The sample belongs to a study of blood T cells in healthy people across ages. With a J-beta primer mix and a sample-barcoded 5' primer, a second PCR ran about 6 to 11 cycles. Each cDNA was tagged by a template-switch adaptor containing 12 random nucleotides. Using its own MiXCR run on the 5' RACE reads, TCRdb lists one record per CDR3 protein. The data contain about 1.4 million distinct CDR3 sequences, 55% to 75% of them singletons. Caucasian, healthy and from Russia, the donors were aged between roughly 6 and 100. Study-level findings and limits: Changes in expanded clonotypes were possibly confounded, as the CMV status of donors was unknown. The study found TCR beta diversity correlated strongly with naive T cell percentage.

The chain recombines TRBV7-9 with TRBJ2-7; D is uncertain. TRBJ2-5 matches the DNA end more closely, so the J call is doubtful. The origin of this receptor is a man between 18 and 29 years old in good health. Sequenced sample: blood. CDR3 region: CASSVVGIVETQYF. CDR3 nucleotide sequence: TGTGCCAGCAGCGTAGTAGGAATTGTGGAGACCCAGTACTTC.